The source of this TCR beta chain is a study of blood T cell repertoires in COVID-19. Study in general: Donors in the United States, Italy and Spain gave samples during acute or convalescent COVID-19. Sources were T cells, B-cell-depleted T cells, or PBMCs; the material itself was cDNA or gDNA.

Original analysis: Reference gene primer amplification yielded estimated nucleated cell counts. Sequenced by immunoSEQ multiplex PCR; TCRdb stores in-frame clones only, minus some. The DNA gave D and trimming, while V, J and clone size come from that table. The table includes about 160,000 clones, roughly nine tenths detected once. The receptor's source is a man aged 60 to 69 with active or convalescent COVID-19. Input material: peripheral blood.

This CDR3 is CASSLDYFRFSYGYTF. In DNA form, the CDR3 reads TGTGCCAGCAGCTTAGATTACTTTCGGTTTAGCTATGGCTACACCTTC. This chain links TRBV11-2 with TRBJ1-2; D gene uncertain. Germline V CDR1 and CDR2: SGHAT, FQNNGV. This CDR3 is 16 amino acids long. The V end was cut by 0 bases, the J end by 4 bases, with 15 bases between.